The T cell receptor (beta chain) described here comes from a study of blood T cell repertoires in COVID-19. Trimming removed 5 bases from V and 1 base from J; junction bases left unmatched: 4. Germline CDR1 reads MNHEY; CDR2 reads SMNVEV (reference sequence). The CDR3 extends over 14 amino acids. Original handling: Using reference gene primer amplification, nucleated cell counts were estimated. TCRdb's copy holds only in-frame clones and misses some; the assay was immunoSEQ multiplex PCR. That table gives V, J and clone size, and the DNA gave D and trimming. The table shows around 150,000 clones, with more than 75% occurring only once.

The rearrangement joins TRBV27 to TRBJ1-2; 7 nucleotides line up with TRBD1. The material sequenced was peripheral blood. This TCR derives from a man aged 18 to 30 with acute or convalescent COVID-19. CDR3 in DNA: TGTGCCAGCAGTCTCGACAGGGTTAACTATGGCTACACCTTC. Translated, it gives CASSLDRVNYGYTF.